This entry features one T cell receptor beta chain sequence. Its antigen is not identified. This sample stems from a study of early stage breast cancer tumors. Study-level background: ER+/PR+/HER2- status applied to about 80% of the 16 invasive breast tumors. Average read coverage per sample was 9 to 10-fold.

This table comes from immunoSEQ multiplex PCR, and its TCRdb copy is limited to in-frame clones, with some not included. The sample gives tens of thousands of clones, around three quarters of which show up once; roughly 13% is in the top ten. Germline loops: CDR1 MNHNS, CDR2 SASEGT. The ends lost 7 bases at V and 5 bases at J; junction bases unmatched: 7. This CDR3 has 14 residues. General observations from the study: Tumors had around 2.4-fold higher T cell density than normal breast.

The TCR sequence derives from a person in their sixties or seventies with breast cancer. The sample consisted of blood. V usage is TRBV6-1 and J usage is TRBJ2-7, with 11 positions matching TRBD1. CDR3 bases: TGTGCCAGCACCCTCGGACAGGGGGCCAACGAGCAGTACTTC. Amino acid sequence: CASTLGQGANEQYF.